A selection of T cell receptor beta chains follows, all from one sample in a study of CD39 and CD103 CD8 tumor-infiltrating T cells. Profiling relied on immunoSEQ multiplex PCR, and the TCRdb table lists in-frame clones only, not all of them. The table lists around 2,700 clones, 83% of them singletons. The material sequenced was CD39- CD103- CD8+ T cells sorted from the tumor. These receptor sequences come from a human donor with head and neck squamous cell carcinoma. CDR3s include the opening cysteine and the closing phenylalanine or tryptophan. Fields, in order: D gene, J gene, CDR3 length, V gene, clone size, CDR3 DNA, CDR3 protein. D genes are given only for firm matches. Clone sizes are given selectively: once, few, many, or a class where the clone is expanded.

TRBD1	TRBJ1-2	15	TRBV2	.	TGTGCCAGCAGTGTCGGGACAGCACCCCACTATGGCTACACCTTC	CASSVGTAPHYGYTF
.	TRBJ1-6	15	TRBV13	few	TGTGCCAGCAGCTTACAGGGTAGCTATAATTCACCCCTCCACTTT	CASSLQGSYNSPLHF
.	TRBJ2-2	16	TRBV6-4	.	TGTGCCAGCAGTGACTCGGCAGGGGCGAACACCGGGGAGCTGTTTTTT	CASSDSAGANTGELFF
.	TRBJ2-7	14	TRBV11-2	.	TGTGCCAGCAGCGGCAGGACACGGCCGTACGAGCAGTACTTC	CASSGRTRPYEQYF
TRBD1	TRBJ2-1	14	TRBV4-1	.	TGCGCCAGCAGCCAGGCTACAGGGGGCAATGAGCAGTTCTTC	CASSQATGGNEQFF
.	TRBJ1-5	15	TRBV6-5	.	TGTGCCAGCAGTTACGGGCAGGGGCTCGGTCAGCCCCAGCATTTT	CASSYGQGLGQPQHF
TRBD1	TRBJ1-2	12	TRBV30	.	TGTGCCTGGAGTTGGGGGACAGAAGGCTACACCTTC	CAWSWGTEGYTF
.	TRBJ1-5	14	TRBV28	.	TGTGCCAGCAGTTTTATGGGGGGAGGACAGCCCCAGCATTTT	CASSFMGGGQPQHF
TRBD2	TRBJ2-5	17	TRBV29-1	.	TGCAGCGTACCTGGCGGGACTAGCGGGGGGGTTCAAGAGACCCAGTACTTC	CSVPGGTSGGVQETQYF
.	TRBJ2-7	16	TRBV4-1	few	TGCGCCAGCAGCCAAGAGTATCCTAGCGTGGAATACGAGCAGTACTTC	CASSQEYPSVEYEQYF
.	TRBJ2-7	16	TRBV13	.	TGTGCCAGCAGCCCAAACTCGGGGGGCCCTTCCTACGAGCAGTACTTC	CASSPNSGGPSYEQYF
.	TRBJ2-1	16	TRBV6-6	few	TGTGCCAGCACTGGGGGGTCCGAAGGCCACTACAATGAGCAGTTCTTC	CASTGGSEGHYNEQFF
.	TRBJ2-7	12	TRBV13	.	TGTGCCAGCAGCCGCTACAGGGAGGAGCAGTACTTC	CASSRYREEQYF
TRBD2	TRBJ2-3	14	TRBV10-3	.	TGTGCCATCAGTGACGGCGGGGGGACAGATACGCAGTATTTT	CAISDGGGTDTQYF
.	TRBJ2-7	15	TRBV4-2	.	TGTGCCAGCAGCCAAGGGGGAAGGGGTTACTACGAGCAGTACTTC	CASSQGGRGYYEQYF
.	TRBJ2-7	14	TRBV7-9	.	TGTGCCAGCAGCGATCATACAACAGCCTACGAGCAGTACTTC	CASSDHTTAYEQYF
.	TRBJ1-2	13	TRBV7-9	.	TGTGCCAGCAGCTTACATAGGGGATATGGCTACACCTTC	CASSLHRGYGYTF
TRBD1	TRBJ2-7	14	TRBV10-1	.	TGCGCCAGCAGTGACCCGGGACAGGGGTTGGAGCAGTACTTC	CASSDPGQGLEQYF
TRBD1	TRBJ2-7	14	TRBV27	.	TGTGCCAGCAGACGACAGGGATACGCCTACGAGCAGTACTTC	CASRRQGYAYEQYF
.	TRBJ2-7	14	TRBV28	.	TGTGCCAGCAGTTTAGGAACAGGTTTCTACGAGCAGTACTTC	CASSLGTGFYEQYF
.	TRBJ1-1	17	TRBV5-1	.	TGCGCCAGCAGCTATTCCAGCGCGGGGATTCTCGGGACTGAAGCTTTCTTT	CASSYSSAGILGTEAFF
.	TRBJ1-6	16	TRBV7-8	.	TGTGCCAGCAGCTTACGCCAACAGGGTGGTAATTCACCCCTCCACTTT	CASSLRQQGGNSPLHF
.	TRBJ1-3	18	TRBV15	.	TGTGCCACCAGCAGAGGAGGGGTTAAGGGGGACTCTGGAAACACCATATATTTT	CATSRGGVKGDSGNTIYF
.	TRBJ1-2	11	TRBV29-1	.	TGCAGCGTTGCCCCCGGGGATGGCTACACCTTC	CSVAPGDGYTF
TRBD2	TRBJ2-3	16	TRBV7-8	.	TGTGCCAGCAGCGTCCCTAGCGGGGGGCAGCTAGATACGCAGTATTTT	CASSVPSGGQLDTQYF
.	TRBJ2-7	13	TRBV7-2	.	TGTGCCAGCAGCCCGTATAGATCCTACGAGCAGTACTTC	CASSPYRSYEQYF
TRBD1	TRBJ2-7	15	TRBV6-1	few	TGTGCCAGCAGTGAAGGACAGGGGGCTTACTACGAGCAGTACTTC	CASSEGQGAYYEQYF
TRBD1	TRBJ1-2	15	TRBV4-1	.	TGCGCCAGCAGCCAGGTTCCGGGACAGACTTATGGCTACACCTTC	CASSQVPGQTYGYTF
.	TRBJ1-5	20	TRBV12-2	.	TGTGCAAGTCGCCCCAAACTAACTGGTGGGACAGGTCGCTTCGATCAGCCCCAGCATTTT	CASRPKLTGGTGRFDQPQHF
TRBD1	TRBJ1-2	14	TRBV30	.	TGTGCCTGGGGGGCAGGGACAGGCTACTATGGCTACACCTTC	CAWGAGTGYYGYTF
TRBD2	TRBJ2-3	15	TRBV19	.	TGTGCCAGTAGTATAACTAGCGGGGGAGCAGATACGCAGTATTTT	CASSITSGGADTQYF